Presented here are 7 T cell receptor beta chains from one specimen sequenced in a study of CD8 T cell repertoires and HIV-1 epitope variants. Repertoires were generated with immunoSEQ multiplex PCR, while TCRdb's copy carries only in-frame clones and drops some. Found here are thousands of clones, roughly two thirds of them singletons; the top ten hold roughly 44%. No antigen has been identified for these receptors. Sequenced material: cultured CD8+ T cells derived from PBMCs. Receptors originate from a male donor with HIV.

DNA of the CDR3: TGTGCCAGCAGCCAAGCAGATACGCAGTATTTT. Its protein product is CASSQADTQYF. V and J are TRBV4-2 and TRBJ2-3; D remains unclear. CDR1 is LGHNA and CDR2 is YNFKEQ in the germline V gene. Trimming shortened V by 1 base and J by 4 bases, and 0 bases separated the two germline ends. The CDR3 contains 11 residues.

DNA of the CDR3: TGTGCCAGCAGTACCGGGACTGATAATTCACCCCTCCACTTT. Residues: CASSTGTDNSPLHF. The V and J genes are TRBV6-5 and TRBJ1-6; D may be TRBD1 (5 bases). V was cut by 5 bases and J by 5 bases, with 10 bases left in between. Germline V CDR1 and CDR2: MNHEY, SVGAGI. CDR3 length equals 14 residues.

This chain connects TRBV6-5 to TRBJ1-1; no reliable D call. The CDR3 is 14 residues long. Trimming removed 5 bases from V and 6 bases from J, with 16 bases in between. Germline CDR1 is MNHEY and CDR2 is SVGAGI. The CDR3 loop reads CASSDTLLPAEAFF. In nucleotides, the CDR3 is TGTGCCAGCAGTGACACCCTCTTACCAGCTGAAGCTTTCTTT.

This clone was observed a few times. This chain joins TRBV5-1 and TRBJ1-6, with 9 nucleotides matching TRBD1. Germline assignment: CDR1 SGHRS and CDR2 YFSETQ. The trim removed 4 bases at V and 7 bases at J, leaving 12 bases unmatched. The CDR3 extends over 17 amino acids. The CDR3 region is CASSINRGPTPNSPLHF. The DNA of the CDR3 is TGCGCCAGCAGCATCAACAGGGGGCCCACCCCGAATTCACCCCTCCACTTT.

The chain employs TRBV29-1 and TRBJ2-1; tentative D call: TRBD1 (6 bases). Trimming pared 7 bases from V and 2 bases from J, leaving 15 bases between. Germline CDR1 reads SQVTM; CDR2 reads ANQGSEA. CDR3 length equals 14 residues. The CDR3 DNA reads as TGCAGCGACCTTACAGGGATCCCCTACAATGAGCAGTTCTTC. As protein: CSDLTGIPYNEQFF.

This clone was seen a few times. The V gene is TRBV12-1, the J gene TRBJ2-2. TRBV12-1 is marked as a pseudogene. The CDR3 covers 14 residues. This CDR3 reads CASSFERPTGELFF. For the CDR3, the DNA is TGTGCCAGCAGCTTTGAACGACCTACCGGGGAGCTGTTTTTT.

This sequence joins TRBV27 and TRBJ2-7; no firm D call. The V gene lost 5 bases and the J gene lost 0 bases, with 14 bases spanning the gap. CDR3 length: 15 amino acids. CDR1 and CDR2 from the germline V gene are MNHEY and SMNVEV (reference sequence). The CDR3, as DNA: TGTGCCAGCAGTCCCCTCCCCCGGAACTCCTACGAGCAGTACTTC. Translating it yields CASSPLPRNSYEQYF.